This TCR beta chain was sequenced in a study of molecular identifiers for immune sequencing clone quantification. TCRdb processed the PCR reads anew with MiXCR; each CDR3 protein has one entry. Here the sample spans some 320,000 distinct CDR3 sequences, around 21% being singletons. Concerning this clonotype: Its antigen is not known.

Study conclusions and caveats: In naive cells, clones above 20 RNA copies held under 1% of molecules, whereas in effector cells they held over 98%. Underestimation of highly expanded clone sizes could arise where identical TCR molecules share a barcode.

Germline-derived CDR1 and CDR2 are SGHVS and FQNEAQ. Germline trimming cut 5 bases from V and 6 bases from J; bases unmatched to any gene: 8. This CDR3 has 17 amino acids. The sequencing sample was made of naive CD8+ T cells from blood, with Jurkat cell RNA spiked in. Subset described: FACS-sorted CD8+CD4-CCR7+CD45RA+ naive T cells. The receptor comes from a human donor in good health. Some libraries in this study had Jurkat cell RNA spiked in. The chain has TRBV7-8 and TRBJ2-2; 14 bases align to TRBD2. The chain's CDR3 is CASSGDGLAGGAGELFF. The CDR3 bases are TGTGCCAGCAGCGGAGACGGACTAGCGGGGGGAGCCGGGGAGCTGTTTTTT.